This T cell receptor beta chain was sequenced in a study of T cell responses to AZD1222 COVID-19 vaccine (TCRdb year 2021). Study-level background: Because spike-specific TCR depth and breadth did not differ between the two schedules, AZD1222 recipients who got a second dose at roughly 4 weeks were pooled with those who got a second dose at roughly 12 weeks. Trial participants were enrolled by age into 18-55, 56-69 and 70-plus year subgroups, with around 140, 26 and 57 TCR-sequenced participants respectively. A total of under 250 trial participants underwent TCR sequencing, of whom about 200 had received two doses of AZD1222 and around 26 had received two doses of the MenACWY control vaccine.

On this clone itself: Its binding antigen is unknown. No much larger clone exists at a distance of one base, and base qualities are not known.

The CDR3 regions of human TCRbeta chains were subjected to immunosequencing. Under the source paper's analysis protocol: Repertoire TCRs were matched against a reference library of SARS-CoV-2-specific TCRs generated with the MIRA antigen-specificity platform. Breadth was defined as the fraction of unique TCRs that were SARS-CoV-2-associated. Depth was defined as the fraction of total T cells that were SARS-CoV-2-associated. Using the MIRA data, each spike-specific TCR was assigned both to the spike region to which the TCR was reactive and to a CD4 or CD8 class. Log10-transformed breadth and depth values were compared by one-way ANOVA with Sidak's multiple comparisons tests. The clones in this table, taken by TCRdb from immuneACCESS, are in-frame only. Not every clone is retained; where verified, under half of the shortfall comes from an unresolved V gene, and the cause of the rest is unknown. V and J calls and clone size are given by that table; D and trimming were obtained from the DNA. In all, the sample holds around 100,000 clones, and about 94% of those were seen once. The biggest ten clones account for around 4.7% of the sample.

Findings and caveats that apply to the study as a whole: Conclusions about previously exposed vaccinees are limited because only a handful of AZD1222 recipients were SARS-CoV-2 seropositive at baseline. After two AZD1222 doses, spike-specific TCR breadth and depth were significantly higher than at day 0 and than in MenACWY recipients. Because no day 14 peak-response samples were available, the repertoires could be characterized only after the peak T cell response. Participants were mostly white British and included more females than males, and it was suggested by the authors that clonal diversity may have been underestimated. Vaccine-associated CD4 TCRs spanned the whole spike protein, with dominant responses in regions 160-218 and 743-854. In the small 56-69-year group, the increase in depth fell short of significance, most likely because of low power. Nearly half of unique spike-specific TCRs reportedly recognized epitopes outside regions mutated in the B.1.351 and B.1.1.7 variants.

Per the publication, the time point label means: baseline before first vaccination. The vaccinee samples were drawn from two UK trials, COV001 and COV002, one of which was a single-blind randomized controlled phase 2/3 trial testing AZD1222 (ChAdOx1 nCoV-19) in healthy adults. Trial participant PBMC samples were collected at day 0 and day 28 after the second dose for TCRbeta chain sequencing. For this chain, trimming is 8 bases at the V end and 1 base at the J end, and the number of junction bases without a gene match is 5. CDR3 length: 14 amino acids, cysteine to phenylalanine. Of the read, only the CDR3 DNA is kept; its 42 bases are in frame from base 1. CDR1 and CDR2 are read off the germline V gene as SGHTA and FQGNSA.

The chain is made from TRBV7-2 and TRBJ2-5; the junction holds 9 bases that match TRBD1. This clonotype was obtained from an adult in good health. Sequences were derived from peripheral blood, sampled on day 0 of AZD1222 vaccination. The CDR3 sequence is CASGRDRVQETQYF. In nucleotide form, the sequence is TGTGCCAGCGGCCGGGACAGGGTCCAAGAGACCCAGTACTTC.